The TCR beta chain under discussion was sequenced for a study of blood T cell repertoires in COVID-19. Looking at the study overall: The study drew acute and convalescent COVID-19 samples from the United States, Italy and Spain. The analysed material was cDNA or gDNA that came from T cells, B-cell-depleted T cells, or PBMCs.

Participants came from fewer than 25 US areas, aged about 18 to 89 years. Each participant's cohort was designated according to participant-reported clinical history. The junction had 4 bases not matched to a gene; V was cut back by 9 bases and J by 1 base. Germline lookup yields CDR1 MDHEN and CDR2 SYDVKM. The CDR3 has 13 amino acids. TCRdb's table, derived via immunoSEQ multiplex PCR, lists solely in-frame clones and lacks some. The repertoire has roughly 140,000 clones, about nine tenths of them found once; the top ten carry approximately 11%. The source of this sequence is a man aged 60 to 69 who had recovered from COVID-19. The chain has TRBV28 and TRBJ2-5, with 8 bases that match TRBD2. The material sequenced was PBMCs or T cells enriched from blood (not recorded which). The CDR3 DNA follows: TGTGCCAGTTCGGGGGGGGGCCAAGAGACCCAGTACTTC. Its protein product is CASSGGGQETQYF.